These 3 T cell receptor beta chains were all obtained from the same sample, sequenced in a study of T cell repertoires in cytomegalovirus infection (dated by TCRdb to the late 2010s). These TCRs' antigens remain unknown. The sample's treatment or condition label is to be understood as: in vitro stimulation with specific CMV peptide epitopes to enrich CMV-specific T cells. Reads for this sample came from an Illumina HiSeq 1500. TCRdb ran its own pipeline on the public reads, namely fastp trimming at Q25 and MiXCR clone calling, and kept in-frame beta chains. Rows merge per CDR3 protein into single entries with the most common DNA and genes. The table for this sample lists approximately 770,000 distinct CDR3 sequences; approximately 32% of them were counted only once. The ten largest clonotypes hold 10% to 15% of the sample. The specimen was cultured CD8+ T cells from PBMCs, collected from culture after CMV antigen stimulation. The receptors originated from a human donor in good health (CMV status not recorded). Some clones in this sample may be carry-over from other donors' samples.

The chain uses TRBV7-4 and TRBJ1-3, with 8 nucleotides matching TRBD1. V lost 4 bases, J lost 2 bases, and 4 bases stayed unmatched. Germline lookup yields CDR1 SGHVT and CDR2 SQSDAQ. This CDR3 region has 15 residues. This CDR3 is CASSSTGVTGNTIYF. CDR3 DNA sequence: TGTGCCAGCAGCTCGACAGGGGTTACTGGAAACACCATATATTTT.

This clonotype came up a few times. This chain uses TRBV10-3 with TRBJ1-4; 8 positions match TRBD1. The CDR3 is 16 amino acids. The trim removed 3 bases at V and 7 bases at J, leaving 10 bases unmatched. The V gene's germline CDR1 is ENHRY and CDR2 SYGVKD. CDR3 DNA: TGTGCCATCAGTGATCGCCGGGACAGGTTGAGTGAAAAACTGTTTTTT. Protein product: CAISDRRDRLSEKLFF.

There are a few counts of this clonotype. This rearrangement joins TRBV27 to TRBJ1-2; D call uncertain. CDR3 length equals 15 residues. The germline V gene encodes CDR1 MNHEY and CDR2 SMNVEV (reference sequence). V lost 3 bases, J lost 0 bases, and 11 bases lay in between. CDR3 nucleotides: TGTGCCAGCAGTTTCGGGTTGGGCGCTAACTATGGCTACACCTTC. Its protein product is CASSFGLGANYGYTF.